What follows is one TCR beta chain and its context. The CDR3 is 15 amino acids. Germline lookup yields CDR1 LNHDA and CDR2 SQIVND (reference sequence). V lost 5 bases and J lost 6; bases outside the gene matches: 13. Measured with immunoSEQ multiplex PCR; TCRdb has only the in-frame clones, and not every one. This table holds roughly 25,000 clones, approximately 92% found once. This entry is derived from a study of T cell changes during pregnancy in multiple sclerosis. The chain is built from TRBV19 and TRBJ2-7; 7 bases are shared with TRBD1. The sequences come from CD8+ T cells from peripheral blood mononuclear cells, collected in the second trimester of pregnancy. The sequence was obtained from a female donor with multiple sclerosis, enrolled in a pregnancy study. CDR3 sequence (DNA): TGTGCCAGTAGTTCCGGGACAGTCCTTCCAGGCGAGCAGTACTTC. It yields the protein CASSSGTVLPGEQYF.